Only a few counts were recorded for the clone carrying this TCR beta chain. The record originates from a study of OX40 agonist ivuxolimab in advanced cancers. The assay was immunoSEQ multiplex PCR, and TCRdb's table has in-frame clones only and misses some. The table lists 50,000 to 65,000 clones, 65% to 85% of them singletons. The CDR3 extends over 16 amino acids. Germline CDR1 SGHVS, CDR2 FQNEAQ. Trimming removed 1 base from V and 7 bases from J, with 20 bases in between. The rearrangement uses TRBV7-8 and TRBJ2-7; TRBD2 might be the D (6 bases). This TCR was recovered from an adult with an advanced solid tumor such as melanoma, head and neck, liver or kidney cancer. The input for sequencing was CD4+ or CD8+ T cells sorted from blood, taken in a trial of the OX40 agonist ivuxolimab. The CDR3 reads CASSLGGGGAAREQYF. The CDR3 DNA is TGTGCCAGCAGCTTAGGGGGAGGCGGGGCGGCTCGGGAGCAGTACTTC.